This record looks at one T cell receptor beta chain sequence and its context. The data are from a study of blood T cell repertoires in COVID-19. Whole-study context: The United States, Italy and Spain provided the acute and convalescent COVID-19 samples. T cells, B-cell-depleted T cells, or PBMCs supplied cDNA or gDNA.

Germline values: CDR1 SGHNT, CDR2 YYREEE (reference sequence). The CDR3 is made up of 19 amino acids. With V trimmed by 0 bases and J by 0 bases, 7 bases remained unmatched. In the study's own analysis: The assay estimated nucleated cells by amplifying reference gene primers. Generated by immunoSEQ multiplex PCR, the TCRdb table keeps only in-frame clones and is missing some. The V and J calls and clone size come from that table; D and trimming were worked out from the DNA. In the table there are a few hundred thousand clones, less than 90% of which are singletons. This chain uses TRBV5-4 with TRBJ2-1; the match to TRBD2 covers 12 bases. The TCR was taken from a man aged 35 to 55 with active or convalescent COVID-19. Sequencing input: peripheral blood. The CDR3 spells CASSLDRLAGASSYNEQFF. For the CDR3, the DNA is TGTGCCAGCAGCTTGGACCGACTAGCGGGAGCTAGCTCCTACAATGAGCAGTTCTTC. The variable domain in full, with the rest retrieved from reference TRBV5-4 and TRBJ2-1, is ETGVTQSPTHLIKTRGQQVTLRCSSQSGHNTVSWYQQALGQGPQFIFQYYREEENGRGNFPPRFSGLQFPNYSSELNVNALELDDSALYLCASSLDRLAGASSYNEQFFGPGTRLTVL.